These 19 T cell receptor beta chains originate from one sample sequenced in a study of cytomegalovirus exposure and HLA in healthy donors. Clones were sequenced by immunoSEQ multiplex PCR, and TCRdb holds only the in-frame ones, with some missing. Of around 150,000 clones detected, under 95% appear once; the ten largest clones hold 3% to 3.5%. Sequencing input: PBMCs. These receptors were collected from a woman aged 18-35 years in good health and CMV-seropositive.

The rearrangement links TRBV28 to TRBJ1-1; no clear D. Germline V gene sequence: CDR1 MDHEN, CDR2 SYDVKM. V dropped 2 bases and J dropped 1 base, with 17 bases sitting between them. There are 17 residues in the CDR3. The CDR3 loop is CASSLPLQRRGNTEAFF. CDR3 DNA: TGTGCCAGCAGTTTACCCCTACAAAGACGGGGGAACACTGAAGCTTTCTTT.

The rearrangement joins TRBV6-1 to TRBJ1-1, with TRBD1 matching over 8 bases. V shed 5 bases and J 4 bases; nucleotides not matched to a gene: 6. This CDR3 contains 14 residues. From germline, CDR1 is MNHNS and CDR2 SASEGT. In DNA, the CDR3 is TGTGCCAGCAGTATAGGACAGGGCGGCACTGAAGCTTTCTTT. Translated, it gives CASSIGQGGTEAFF.

The chain links TRBV5-5 to TRBJ2-7; no reliable D call. The V gene's germline CDR1 is SGHKS and CDR2 YYEKEE (reference sequence). Trimming took 4 bases from V and 0 from J, leaving 17 bases between them. The CDR3 runs 16 residues. The CDR3 region has the DNA TGTGCCAGCAGCACCCCTTACAGAACCCCCTCCTACGAGCAGTACTTC. This gives the protein CASSTPYRTPSYEQYF. Combining the CDR3 with reference TRBV5-5 and TRBJ2-7 gives the whole variable domain DAGVTQSPTHLIKTRGQQVTLRCSPISGHKSVSWYQQVLGQGPQFIFQYYEKEERGRGNFPDRFSARQFPNYSSELNVNALLLGDSALYLCASSTPYRTPSYEQYFGPGTRLTVT.

V is TRBV5-4 and J is TRBJ2-7; tentative D call: TRBD1 (5 bases). The CDR3 consists of 16 residues. The ends were cut back, 4 bases at V and 1 base at J, with 18 bases in the middle. From germline, CDR1 is SGHNT and CDR2 YYREEE (reference sequence). The CDR3 spells CASSPPRGVGSYEQYF. CDR3 bases: TGTGCCAGCAGCCCCCCTAGGGGCGTTGGGTCCTACGAGCAGTACTTC.

This clone was picked up one time. J is TRBJ2-5 and V is TRBV5-4; 9 nucleotides align to TRBD2. The CDR3 contains 15 residues. J gave up 5 bases and V 6 bases, and 11 bases lay outside the gene matches. Germline lookup yields CDR1 SGHNT and CDR2 YYREEE (reference sequence). The CDR3, as DNA: TGTGCCAGCACCATCGCAGCGGGAGGATATGAGACCCAGTACTTC. This sequence encodes CASTIAAGGYETQYF.

The chain couples TRBV6-4 to TRBJ2-2, with D uncertain. CDR1 and CDR2 (germline): MRHNA, SNTAGT. Trimming removed 0 bases at V and 6 bases at J, with 5 bases between. CDR3 length: 13 amino acids. The CDR3 is CASSDSSSGELFF. CDR3 nucleotide sequence: TGTGCCAGCAGTGACTCGAGCTCCGGGGAGCTGTTTTTT.

V usage is TRBV4-2 and J usage is TRBJ2-4; D possibly corresponds to TRBD2 (6 bases). V was cut by 0 bases and J by 7 bases, with 16 bases left in between. The germline V gene has CDR1 LGHNA and CDR2 YNFKEQ. The CDR3 contains 16 residues. The CDR3 bases are TGTGCCAGCAGCCAAGACGGTTCGGGGGTGACGAACATTCAGTACTTC. It codes for CASSQDGSGVTNIQYF.

This clone came up once. The V gene is TRBV9, the J gene TRBJ1-4; the match to TRBD1 covers 8 bases. The germline CDR1 and CDR2 sequences are SGDLS and YYNGEE. V was pared by 4 bases and J by 4 bases, with 9 bases of the junction left unmatched. CDR3 length equals 16 residues. CDR3 loop: CASSPRTGRINEKLFF. The DNA of the CDR3 is TGTGCCAGCAGCCCCAGGACAGGGCGGATTAATGAAAAACTGTTTTTT.

The rearrangement joins TRBV19 to TRBJ2-6; D perhaps matches TRBD2 (6 bases). Trimming took off 4 bases at V and 4 bases at J, with 14 bases between the two ends. This CDR3 has 16 residues. Germline V gene lookup returns CDR1 LNHDA and CDR2 SQIVND (reference sequence). The CDR3 protein is CASSTAGGAGANVLTF. The DNA for the CDR3 is TGTGCCAGTAGTACTGCCGGAGGGGCCGGGGCCAACGTCCTGACTTTC.

This clone is a singleton in its sample. The chain links TRBV6-5 to TRBJ2-7; 15 nucleotides align to TRBD2. Germline loops: CDR1 MNHEY, CDR2 SVGAGI. V shed 5 bases, J shed 9 bases, and the junction held 8 bases outside the gene matches. The CDR3 is 15 amino acids. The DNA of the CDR3 is TGTGCCAGCAGTCCCCCGGGACTAGCGGGAGGAGGGCAGTACTTC. Protein sequence: CASSPPGLAGGGQYF.

V usage is TRBV7-9 and J usage is TRBJ1-4, with a weak D call TRBD1 (5 bases). CDR3 length: 14 residues. CDR1 is SEHNR, CDR2 FQNEAQ, per germline (reference sequence). The V and J ends lost 5 bases and 7 bases respectively, with 14 bases between them. CDR3 nucleotide sequence: TGTGCCAGCAGCGGCAGGGAAGGGGCTGAAAAACTGTTTTTT. This encodes CASSGREGAEKLFF.

The chain has TRBV6-5 and TRBJ1-1; D might be TRBD1 (5 bases). The CDR3 has 15 residues. Trimming removed 2 bases from V and 0 bases from J, with 10 bases in between. Germline CDR1 MNHEY, CDR2 SVGAGI. Written as DNA, the CDR3 is TGTGCCAGCAGTTACGATAGGGGCCTGAACACTGAAGCTTTCTTT. The encoded protein is CASSYDRGLNTEAFF.

The rearrangement links TRBV9 to TRBJ1-2; 9 positions match TRBD1. Germline V CDR1 and CDR2: SGDLS, YYNGEE. Trimming cost V 0 bases and J 5 bases; bases outside gene matches: 11. The CDR3 is 17 amino acids. This CDR3 is CASSVGRTGAEGYGYTF. CDR3 nucleotides: TGTGCCAGCAGCGTAGGGAGGACAGGGGCGGAAGGGTATGGCTACACCTTC.

The rearrangement links TRBV27 to TRBJ2-5, with a weak D call TRBD1 (6 bases). Germline V gives CDR1 MNHEY, CDR2 SMNVEV (reference sequence). V lost 4 bases and J 7 bases, leaving 19 bases between the germline ends. This CDR3 contains 15 residues. The CDR3 sequence: CASSSLTGLHGTQYF. The CDR3 coding sequence is TGTGCCAGCAGTTCCCTCACAGGGTTACATGGGACCCAGTACTTC.

The V call is TRBV5-1, the J call TRBJ1-1; D is undetermined. From germline, CDR1 is SGHRS and CDR2 YFSETQ. There are 11 residues in the CDR3. V gave up 0 bases and J gave up 8 bases, with 5 bases separating them. This chain's CDR3 is CASSLGREAFF. The CDR3, as DNA: TGCGCCAGCAGCTTGGGCAGGGAAGCTTTCTTT.

A single count supports this clone. The chain combines TRBV19 with TRBJ2-7; 7 nucleotides align to TRBD2. CDR1 is LNHDA, CDR2 SQIVND, per germline (reference sequence). There are 15 residues in the CDR3. J was trimmed by 2 bases and V by 4 bases; bases with no gene match: 8. CDR3 protein: CASSTGGPTTYEQYF. The CDR3 coding sequence is TGTGCCAGTAGTACGGGGGGTCCTACCACCTACGAGCAGTACTTC.

The chain employs TRBV28 and TRBJ2-7; D may be TRBD2 (7 bases). V was pared by 4 bases and J by 4 bases, with 23 bases between. The germline V gene has CDR1 MDHEN and CDR2 SYDVKM. The CDR3 is made up of 17 amino acids. The CDR3 DNA follows: TGTGCCAGCAGTTCGGGGGGCTCCCCTTCGTCCCCATACGAGCAGTACTTC. Encoded protein: CASSSGGSPSSPYEQYF.

The sample holds one count of this clone. The chain uses TRBV30 and TRBJ1-1; D may be TRBD1 (6 bases). Germline assignment: CDR1 GTSNPN and CDR2 SVGIG (reference sequence). Trimming shortened V by 2 bases and J by 13 bases, and 20 bases separated the two germline ends. The CDR3 extends over 13 amino acids. The CDR3 sequence is CAWSPGGGAGGFF. For the CDR3, the DNA is TGTGCCTGGAGTCCCGGTGGGGGGGCCGGAGGTTTCTTT.

V is TRBV12-5 and J is TRBJ2-1; 10 bases are shared with TRBD2. V shed 5 bases and J 2 bases; nucleotides not matched to a gene: 6. CDR1 and CDR2 from the germline V gene are LGHNT and FRNRAP. The CDR3 runs 16 residues. The chain's CDR3 is CASGTHSGGAYNEQFF. CDR3 sequence (DNA): TGTGCTAGTGGTACCCACAGCGGGGGGGCCTACAATGAGCAGTTCTTC.